This T cell receptor (beta chain) originates from a study of CD8+CD57+ T cells in acquired aplastic anemia. CDR3 and TCR beta VDJ profiling relied on genomic DNA as the template. TCRdb itself ran the reads through MiXCR, one entry per CDR3 protein. The sample has around 220,000 distinct CDR3 sequences; under 55% are singletons. Sequenced patients had shown CD8+CD57+ cell expansion by flow cytometry. The CDR3 extends over 16 amino acids. Germline V gene data show CDR1 as MNHNS and CDR2 as SASEGT. With 5 bases removed from V and 1 base from J, the gap between germline ends came to 12 bases. Input material: sorted CD4+, CD8+, or CD8+CD57+ T cells (not recorded which) from PBMCs. This TCR derives from a human donor with aplastic anemia. This chain uses TRBV6-1 with TRBJ1-6, with a possible D match to TRBD1 (5 bases). The CDR3 region has the DNA TGTGCCAGCAGTTACTTCGGGGGTTCCTATAATTCACCCCTCCACTTT. Encoded protein: CASSYFGGSYNSPLHF.